What follows describes a single T cell receptor beta chain. Sequencing used immunoSEQ multiplex PCR; TCRdb keeps in-frame clones, though not all of them. This table holds roughly 5,000 clones, about a quarter found once. These data are taken from a study of graft-versus-host responses after intestinal transplantation. Background on the study: Isolated intestinal, liver-intestinal, or multivisceral transplants had been given to the recipients. Anti-thymocyte globulin was used for induction in all recipients, who then took tacrolimus and steroids for approximately 3 years. The study, taken as a whole, reports: Declines in HvG clones occurring early post-transplant were associated with peak circulating GvH clone levels.

Germline CDR1 SGDLS, CDR2 YYNGEE. V lost 0 bases, J lost 4 bases, and 20 bases lay in between. The length of the CDR3 is 17 residues. The V and J genes are TRBV9 and TRBJ2-7, with D perhaps TRBD2 (5 bases). The sequencing here drew on alloreactive CD4+ T cells from a mixed lymphocyte reaction culture, taken before intestinal transplant. The subset denotes: CFSE-low proliferating T cells sorted from approximately six-day pre-transplant mixed lymphocyte reaction (GvH or HvG direction). The TCR was taken from a human patient who received an intestinal transplant. CDR3 nucleotide sequence: TGTGCCAGCAGCGTAGGAGGGTGGGGAGCGGTCCAGTACGAGCAGTACTTC. Its protein product is CASSVGGWGAVQYEQYF.